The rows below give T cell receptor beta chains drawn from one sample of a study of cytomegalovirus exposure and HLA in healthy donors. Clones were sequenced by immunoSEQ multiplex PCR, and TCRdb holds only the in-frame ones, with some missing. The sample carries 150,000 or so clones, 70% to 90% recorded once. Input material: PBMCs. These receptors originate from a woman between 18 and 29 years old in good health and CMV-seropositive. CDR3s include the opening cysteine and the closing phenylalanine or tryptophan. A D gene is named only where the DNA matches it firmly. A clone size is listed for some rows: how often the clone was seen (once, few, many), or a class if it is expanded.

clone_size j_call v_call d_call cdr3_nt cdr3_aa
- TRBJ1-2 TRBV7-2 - TGTGCCAGCAGCTTAGTAAGTTCCCCGGACAGCAACTATGGCTACACCTTC CASSLVSSPDSNYGYTF
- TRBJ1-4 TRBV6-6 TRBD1 TGTGCCAGCAGAACCGGGACAGGGGTGGAAAAACTGTTTTTT CASRTGTGVEKLFF
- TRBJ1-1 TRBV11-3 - TGTGCCAGCAGCTTACCATTGGTTAGGGGCACTGAAGCTTTCTTT CASSLPLVRGTEAFF
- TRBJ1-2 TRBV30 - TGTGCCTGGAGTGTATCCCTTAACTATGGCTACACCTTC CAWSVSLNYGYTF
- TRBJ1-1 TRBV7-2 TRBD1 TGTGCCAGCAGCTTATATCGACAGGGGAACACTGAAGCTTTCTTT CASSLYRQGNTEAFF
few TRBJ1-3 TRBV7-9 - TGTGCCAGCGTTCAGGCCTCTGGAAACACCATATATTTT CASVQASGNTIYF
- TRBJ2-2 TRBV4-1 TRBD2 TGCGCCAGCAGCCAAGATCTTTTCGGCGGGAGGGCCCGGAGATCCGGGGAGCTGTTTTTT CASSQDLFGGRARRSGELFF
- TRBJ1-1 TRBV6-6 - TGTGCCAGCAGACGGGGGTCCACTGAAGCTTTCTTT CASRRGSTEAFF
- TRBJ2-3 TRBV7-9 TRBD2 TGTGCCAGCAGCTTCGCCCCGGGACTAGCGGGAGATACGCAGTATTTT CASSFAPGLAGDTQYF
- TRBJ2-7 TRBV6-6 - TGTGCCAGCAGTCTAGTTCGGGGAACCTACGAGCAGTACTTC CASSLVRGTYEQYF
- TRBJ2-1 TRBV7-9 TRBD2 TGTGCCAGCAGCCAACTAGCGGGAGGCTACAATGAGCAGTTCTTC CASSQLAGGYNEQFF
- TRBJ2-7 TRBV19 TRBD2 TGTGCCAGTAGTATAGGGGCGGGAGTTGGTTACGAGCAGTACTTC CASSIGAGVGYEQYF
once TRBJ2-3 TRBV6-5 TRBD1 TGTGCCAGCAGTGCCTTGACAGGGCCCACAGATACGCAGTATTTT CASSALTGPTDTQYF
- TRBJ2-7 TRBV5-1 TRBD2 TGCGCCAGCAGCTTGGAGCTAGCGGGAGGAAGGGTTAAGGGCGAGCAGTACTTC CASSLELAGGRVKGEQYF
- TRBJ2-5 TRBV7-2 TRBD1 TGTGCCAGCAGCTTAGCCTCCGGGACAGGGCAGGGGAAGACCCAGTACTTC CASSLASGTGQGKTQYF
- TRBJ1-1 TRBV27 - TGTGCCAGCAGTTTCGCGGGCCTTCGCACTGAAGCTTTCTTT CASSFAGLRTEAFF
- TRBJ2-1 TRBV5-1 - TGCGCCAGCAGCTTGGTTCAGGGGGGTTGGAATGAGCAGTTCTTC CASSLVQGGWNEQFF
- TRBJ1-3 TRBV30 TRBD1 TGTGCCTGGAGAATCCACAGGGGGACGCCTGGAAACACCATATATTTT CAWRIHRGTPGNTIYF
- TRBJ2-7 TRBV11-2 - TGTGCCAGCAGCTTAGGGGGGGGCGAGGCGAACGAGCAGTACTTC CASSLGGGEANEQYF
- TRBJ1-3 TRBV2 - TGTGCCAGCAGTGAAGCGGAATGGAACAGCCCACTCGGTTGGTCTGGAAACACCATATATTTT CASSEAEWNSPLGWSGNTIYF
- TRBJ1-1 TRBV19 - TGTGCCAGTAAAACCGGGACAAGACGGTATAACACTGAAGCTTTCTTT CASKTGTRRYNTEAFF
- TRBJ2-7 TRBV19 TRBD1 TGTGCCAGTAGTGAGGGACAGATCTACGAGCAGTACTTC CASSEGQIYEQYF
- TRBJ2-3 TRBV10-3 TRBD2 TGTGCCATCAAAATAGCGGGAGGGTTGACAGATACGCAGTATTTT CAIKIAGGLTDTQYF
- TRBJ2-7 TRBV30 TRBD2 TGTGCCTGGAGCCTCAGGACTAGCGGCTTACGTTCCTACGAGCAGTACTTC CAWSLRTSGLRSYEQYF
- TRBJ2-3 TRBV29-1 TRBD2 TGCAGCGTTGAATACGGGAGGACAGATACGCAGTATTTT CSVEYGRTDTQYF
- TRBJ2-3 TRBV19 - TGTGCCAGTAGTATGCGGACTCTAGCCACAGATACGCAGTATTTT CASSMRTLATDTQYF
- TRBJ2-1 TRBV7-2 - TGTGCCAGCAGCTTAACTCTGGAGATTCCCTACAATGAGCAGTTCTTC CASSLTLEIPYNEQFF
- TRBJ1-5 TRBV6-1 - TGTGCCAGCAGTGAAGGAGGAAATAGCAATCAGCCCCAGCATTTT CASSEGGNSNQPQHF
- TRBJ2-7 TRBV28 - TGTGCCAGCAGTTTGGCCAGCTACGAGCAGTACTTC CASSLASYEQYF
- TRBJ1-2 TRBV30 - TGTGCCTGGAGTGGGGCGGGGAACTATGGCTACACCTTC CAWSGAGNYGYTF
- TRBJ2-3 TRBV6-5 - TGTGCCAGCAGTTACTCTCAGGCCTACACAGATACGCAGTATTTT CASSYSQAYTDTQYF
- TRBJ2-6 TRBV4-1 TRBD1 TGCGCCAGCAGCTTCGGGACAGTCAACTCTGGGGCCAACGTCCTGACTTTC CASSFGTVNSGANVLTF
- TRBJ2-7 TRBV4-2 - TGTGCCAGCAGCCAACAGGGAGGAGGCTACGAGCAGTACTTC CASSQQGGGYEQYF
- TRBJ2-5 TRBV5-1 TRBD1 TGCGCCAGCAGCTTGACAGGGGAAGAGACCCAGTACTTC CASSLTGEETQYF
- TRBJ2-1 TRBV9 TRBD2 TGTGCCAGCAGCGTAGCCATTGGGACTAGCGGGAGAGGTGAGCAGTTCTTC CASSVAIGTSGRGEQFF
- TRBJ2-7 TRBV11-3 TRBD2 TGTGCCAGCAGCGGTGGGACTAGCGGTTCCTCCTACGAGCAGTACTTC CASSGGTSGSSYEQYF
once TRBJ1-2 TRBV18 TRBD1 TGTGCCAGCTCAAAGCCGGGGACAGCTAACTATGGCTACACCTTC CASSKPGTANYGYTF
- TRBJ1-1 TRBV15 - TGTGCCACCAGTCCCGGGGTAAACACTGAAGCTTTCTTT CATSPGVNTEAFF
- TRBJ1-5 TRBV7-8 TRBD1 TGTGCCAGCAGCCACCGGGACAGCAACAATCAGCCCCAGCATTTT CASSHRDSNNQPQHF
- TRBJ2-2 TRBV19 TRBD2 TGTGCCACCCTAGGACGGGCTAGCGGGACCGGGGAGCTGTTTTTT CATLGRASGTGELFF
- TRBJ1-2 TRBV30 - TGTGGAGAGCAGACGGGGTATGGCTACACCTTC CGEQTGYGYTF
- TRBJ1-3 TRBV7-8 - TGTGCCAGCAGCTATCTCCGGGACATAAGAAATGGAAACACCATATATTTT CASSYLRDIRNGNTIYF
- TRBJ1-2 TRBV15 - TGTGCCACCAGCCGCCGAATCGTGACAATCGGCTACACCTTC CATSRRIVTIGYTF
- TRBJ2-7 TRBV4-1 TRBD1 TGCGCCAGCAGCCAAGATCCGGACAGGGCTAACTCCTACGAGCAGTACTTC CASSQDPDRANSYEQYF
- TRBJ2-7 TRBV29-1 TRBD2 TGCCCCGGGACTAGCGGGAGTGAAGTGTCCCACTTTATGGACTACGAGCAGTACTTC CPGTSGSEVSHFMDYEQYF
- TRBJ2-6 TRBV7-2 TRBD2 TGTGCCAGCAGCTCCCGGCTAGCGGGGGTCTCTGGGGCCAACGTCCTGACTTTC CASSSRLAGVSGANVLTF
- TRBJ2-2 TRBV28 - TGTGCCAGCAGACCAGGGCACGGGGAGCTGTTTTTT CASRPGHGELFF
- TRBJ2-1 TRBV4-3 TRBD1 TGCGCCAGCAGCCAAGATCTGGGACAGGGCAATGAGCAGTTCTTC CASSQDLGQGNEQFF
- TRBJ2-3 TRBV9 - TGTGCCAGCAGCGGACACACAGATACGCAGTATTTT CASSGHTDTQYF
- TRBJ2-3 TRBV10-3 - TGTGCCATCACCAAAGGGAAGGGTGAAGGTTCTAAGAGGGGCACAGATACGCAGTATTTT CAITKGKGEGSKRGTDTQYF
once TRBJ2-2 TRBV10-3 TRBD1 TGTGCCATCAAAGGCCAGGGGGCCGGCGGGGAGCTGTTTTTT CAIKGQGAGGELFF
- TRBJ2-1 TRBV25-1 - TGTGCCAGCAGTCCCTTCGCGGGATACAATGAGCAGTTCTTC CASSPFAGYNEQFF
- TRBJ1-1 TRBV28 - TGTGCCAGCAGTTTAACACCGGGGTCCGGGACTGAAGCTTTCTTT CASSLTPGSGTEAFF
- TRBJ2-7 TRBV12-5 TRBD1 TGTGCTAGTGGTTTGGGGGACAGCTCCTACGAGCAGTACTTC CASGLGDSSYEQYF
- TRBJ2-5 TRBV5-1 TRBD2 TGCGCCAGCAGCACGTGGAGCGGGAGTGGTGAGACCCAGTACTTC CASSTWSGSGETQYF
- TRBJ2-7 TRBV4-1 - TGCGCCAGCAGCCAAGTAGACAGTGGGTCCTACGAGCAGTACTTC CASSQVDSGSYEQYF